The 19 T cell receptor beta chains below were found in one sample sequenced in a study of blood T cell repertoires in COVID-19. Clones were sequenced by immunoSEQ multiplex PCR, and TCRdb holds only the in-frame ones, with some missing. The sample consists of approximately 130,000 clones, 81% of them appearing once. Sequencing was performed on peripheral blood. These receptors were taken from a woman aged 60 to 75 with active or convalescent COVID-19.

In DNA, the CDR3 is TGTGCCAGCAGCTTAGAGGGACTAGCGGGAGAGACCCAGTACTTC. Translation: CASSLEGLAGETQYF. The rearrangement uses TRBV11-3 and TRBJ2-5; 12 bases line up with TRBD2. The CDR3 spans 15 residues. Germline V gives CDR1 SGHNT, CDR2 YENEEA. Unmatched junction bases numbered 0, after V lost 0 bases and J lost 4 bases.

The chain links TRBV5-1 to TRBJ1-2, with TRBD1 matching 7 bases. The J segment lost 6 bases and the V segment lost 4 bases, leaving 15 bases of the junction unmatched. Per germline, CDR1 SGHRS and CDR2 YFSETQ. The CDR3 sequence is 16 residues long. The CDR3 nucleotides are TGCGCCAGCAGCGAGGGGGCCCAGGGGCCTCGGGATGGCTACACCTTC. Protein sequence: CASSEGAQGPRDGYTF.

The genes are TRBV12-5 and TRBJ2-2, with D perhaps TRBD1 (5 bases). The CDR3 is 15 amino acids. V dropped 4 bases and J dropped 2 bases, with 11 bases sitting between them. CDR1 and CDR2 from the germline V gene are LGHNT and FRNRAP. As DNA, the CDR3 is TGTGCTAGTGGTTCCAGGGCGATAAACACCGGGGAGCTGTTTTTT. It specifies CASGSRAINTGELFF.

The J gene is TRBJ2-1, the V gene TRBV5-1; 11 bases align to TRBD2. J lost 3 bases, V lost 4 bases, and 9 bases had no gene match. The CDR3 is made up of 17 amino acids. Germline loops: CDR1 SGHRS, CDR2 YFSETQ. In DNA form, the CDR3 reads TGCGCCAGCAGCCTACCCTCCCTAGCGGGGGGCTACAATGAGCAGTTCTTC. Encoded protein: CASSLPSLAGGYNEQFF.

The rearrangement uses TRBV25-1 and TRBJ1-6; 7 positions agree with TRBD1. Germline V lookup: CDR1 MGHDK, CDR2 SYGVNS. Trimming took 6 bases from V and 10 from J; bases not matched to a gene: 9. CDR3 size: 14 residues. CDR3 protein: CASSGGTGESPLHF. The CDR3 bases are TGTGCCAGCAGCGGGGGAACAGGGGAATCACCCCTCCACTTT.

This clone occurred once. The V gene is TRBV30, the J gene TRBJ1-4; maybe TRBD1 (5 bases). The germline V gene has CDR1 GTSNPN and CDR2 SVGIG (reference sequence). Trimming pared 3 bases from V and 7 bases from J, leaving 15 bases between. The CDR3 totals 14 residues. The CDR3 DNA reads as TGTGCCTGGAGCGCCGCAGGGAAGGGTGAAAAACTGTTTTTT. Translation gives CAWSAAGKGEKLFF.

This clone appeared once. The chain combines TRBV4-2 with TRBJ2-7; 10 nucleotides line up with TRBD2. This CDR3 contains 19 residues. The V segment lost 0 bases and the J segment 2 bases; nucleotides outside the gene matches: 13. CDR1 and CDR2 from the germline V gene are LGHNA and YNFKEQ. The CDR3 protein is CASSQEMRTGTSVTYEQYF. The CDR3 region has the DNA TGTGCCAGCAGCCAAGAAATGAGGACCGGGACTAGCGTTACCTACGAGCAGTACTTC.

CDR3 nucleotide sequence: TGTGCCAGCAGTCCTTTGGACTTTTTCACTTCCGCCGGGGAGCTGTTTTTT. It is translated as CASSPLDFFTSAGELFF. The chain joins TRBV28 to TRBJ2-2, with D tentatively TRBD2 (5 bases). Germline CDR1 reads MDHEN; CDR2 reads SYDVKM. The CDR3 extends over 17 amino acids. V lost 5 bases and J lost 6, with 22 bases in between.

The chain uses TRBV2 and TRBJ2-5, with D hard to call. Trimming removed 1 base from V and 5 bases from J, with 17 bases in between. This CDR3 region has 16 residues. Germline CDR1 is SNHLY and CDR2 is FYNNEI. The CDR3 nucleotides read TGTGCCAGCAGTGAAGGGTCGACGGTAGGAGCCGAGACCCAGTACTTC. Translated: CASSEGSTVGAETQYF. Looking up the rest from reference TRBV2 and TRBJ2-5 gives the full variable domain: EPEVTQTPSHQVTQMGQEVILRCVPISNHLYFYWYRQILGQKVEFLVSFYNNEISEKSEIFDDQFSVERPDGSNFTLKIRSTKLEDSAMYFCASSEGSTVGAETQYFGPGTRLLVL.

This chain links TRBV6-5 with TRBJ1-2; TRBD1 might be the D (5 bases). This CDR3 contains 15 residues. Trimming shortened V by 2 bases and J by 7 bases, and 17 bases separated the two germline ends. Germline V CDR1 and CDR2: MNHEY, SVGAGI. CDR3 residues: CASSYKRGIRTGYTF. The CDR3 nucleotides are TGTGCCAGCAGTTACAAACGGGGGATTCGGACTGGCTACACCTTC.

The chain joins TRBV3-1 (or the pseudogene TRBV3-2) to TRBJ2-1, with 8 positions matching TRBD2. From germline, CDR1 is LGHDT and CDR2 YNNKEL (reference sequence). V lost 2 bases and J lost 4; bases outside the gene matches: 4. CDR3 length: 15 amino acids. The DNA of the CDR3 is TGTGCCAGCAGCCAAATCGGGGGGGCTTACAATGAGCAGTTCTTC. Its translation: CASSQIGGAYNEQFF.

The rearrangement links TRBV24-1 to TRBJ1-2; TRBD1 matches 7 bases. The CDR3 sequence is 16 residues long. Per germline, CDR1 KGHDR and CDR2 SFDVKD. V trimming: 4 bases; J trimming: 0 bases; junction bases outside the gene matches: 7. This CDR3 reads CATSDRRQGPNYGYTF. In DNA form, the CDR3 reads TGTGCCACCAGTGACCGACGACAGGGCCCTAACTATGGCTACACCTTC.

The chain combines TRBV4-1 with TRBJ2-2; 7 bases line up with TRBD1. CDR3 length: 16 residues. Germline CDR1 and CDR2: MGHRA and YSYEKL. The ends lost 1 base at V and 5 bases at J; junction bases unmatched: 7. CDR3 DNA sequence: TGCGCCAGCAGCCAAGGGTCAGGGGGTTATACCGGGGAGCTGTTTTTT. It specifies CASSQGSGGYTGELFF.

In this sample, this clone turned up once. The genes are TRBV15 and TRBJ2-2; 9 nucleotides line up with TRBD2. V was pared by 3 bases and J by 5 bases, with 4 bases of the junction left unmatched. The CDR3 runs 15 residues. Germline V gene lookup returns CDR1 LNHNV and CDR2 YYDKDF (reference sequence). The CDR3 coding sequence is TGTGCCACCAGCAGGCCTAGCGGGGTGACCGGGGAGCTGTTTTTT. This encodes CATSRPSGVTGELFF. Full variable domain (remainder filled in from reference TRBV15 and TRBJ2-2): DAMVIQNPRYQVTQFGKPVTLSCSQTLNHNVMYWYQQKSSQAPKLLFHYYDKDFNNEADTPDNFQSRRPNTSFCFLDIRSPGLGDTAMYLCATSRPSGVTGELFFGEGSRLTVL.

CDR3 coding DNA: TGTGCCAGCAGCTCGTTAACCGGGACTAGCGAGGGGGAGCTGTTTTTT. It encodes CASSSLTGTSEGELFF. This sequence joins TRBV5-6 and TRBJ2-2; 10 positions agree with TRBD2. The CDR3 totals 16 residues. CDR1 SGHDT and CDR2 YYEEEE come from the germline V gene. The V gene end was trimmed by 3 bases and the J gene end by 8 bases; junction bases not matched to a gene: 10.

A single count supports this clone. This specimen includes other DNA sequences encoding the same CDR3. J is TRBJ2-1 and V is TRBV5-1; 7 positions agree with TRBD2. Germline assignment: CDR1 SGHRS and CDR2 YFSETQ. J gave up 2 bases and V 0 bases, and 2 bases lay outside the gene matches. CDR3 size: 15 residues. CDR3 residues: CASSLAGGTYNEQFF. CDR3 DNA: TGCGCCAGCAGCTTGGCCGGGGGGACCTACAATGAGCAGTTCTTC. The variable domain in full, with the rest retrieved from reference TRBV5-1 and TRBJ2-1, is KAGVTQTPRYLIKTRGQQVTLSCSPISGHRSVSWYQQTPGQGLQFLFEYFSETQRNKGNFPGRFSGRQFSNSRSEMNVSTLELGDSALYLCASSLAGGTYNEQFFGPGTRLTVL.

The chain has TRBV3-1 (or the pseudogene TRBV3-2) and TRBJ2-1; possible D gene TRBD2, 5 bases. CDR1 and CDR2 from the germline V gene are LGHDT and YNNKEL (reference sequence). V was clipped by 4 bases and J by 8 bases, with 18 bases between them. This CDR3 spans 15 amino acids. Written as DNA, the CDR3 is TGTGCCAGCAGCCTGAATAGCGCACCTGGGGATGAGCAGTTCTTC. Protein: CASSLNSAPGDEQFF.

The V gene is TRBV12-3 or TRBV12-4, the J gene TRBJ1-5; D is unresolved. Trimming left V 3 bases short and J 7 bases short, with 10 bases between. CDR3 length: 13 amino acids. The CDR3 sequence is CASSLLGRQPQHF. The CDR3 DNA follows: TGTGCCAGCAGTTTGCTAGGTCGACAGCCCCAGCATTTT.

The V gene is TRBV2, the J gene TRBJ2-2, with a tentative D call TRBD1 (6 bases). This CDR3 is 16 amino acids long. Germline CDR1 is SNHLY and CDR2 is FYNNEI. The ends were cut back, 4 bases at V and 0 bases at J, with 12 bases in the middle. This chain's CDR3 is CASSVDSPSNTGELFF. As DNA, the CDR3 is TGTGCCAGCAGTGTGGACAGCCCCTCGAACACCGGGGAGCTGTTTTTT.